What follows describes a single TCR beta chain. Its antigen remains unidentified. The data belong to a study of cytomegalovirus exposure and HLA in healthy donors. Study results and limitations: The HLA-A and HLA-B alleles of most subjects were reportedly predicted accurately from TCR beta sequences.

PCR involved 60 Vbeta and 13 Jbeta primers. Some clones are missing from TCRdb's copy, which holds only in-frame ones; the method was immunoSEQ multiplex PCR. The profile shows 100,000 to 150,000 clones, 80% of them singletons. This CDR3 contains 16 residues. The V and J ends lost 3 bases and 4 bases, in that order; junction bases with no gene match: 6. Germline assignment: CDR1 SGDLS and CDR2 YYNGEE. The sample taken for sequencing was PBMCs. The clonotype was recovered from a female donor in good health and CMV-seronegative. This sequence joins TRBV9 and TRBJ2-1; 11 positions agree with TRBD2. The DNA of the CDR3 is TGTGCCAGCAGCGATAGACTAGCGGGGACATACAATGAGCAGTTCTTC. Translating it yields CASSDRLAGTYNEQFF.